Below, one TCR beta chain is given with its context. The target antigen is unknown. These data are taken from a study of Ad26.COV2.S vaccination and SARS-CoV-2 variants. Treatment here: about 20 received Ad26.COV2.S at low or high dose, single or two shots; about 5 received placebo; per-sample allocation not given. Sampling was done on day 63 after the first vaccine or placebo injection. Vaccine was an Ad26 vector expressing Wuhan-strain SARS-CoV-2 spike. Germline loops: CDR1 MDHEN, CDR2 SYDVKM. With V trimmed by 5 bases and J by 4 bases, 7 bases remained unmatched. CDR3 length equals 15 residues. Produced via immunoSEQ multiplex PCR; TCRdb's table is partial and in-frame only. Of around 340,000 clones in the sample, 86% were seen once. General study results and limits: Analyses that measured TCR breadth and depth may have underestimated total T cell responses. Breadth measured for non-spike TCRs was similar across vaccine and placebo recipients.

The source of this sequence is a person between 18 and 65 years old who received the Ad26.COV2.S COVID-19 vaccine or a placebo. The chain carries TRBV28 and TRBJ2-7; 11 nucleotides match TRBD1. The starting material was peripheral blood, obtained in a trial of Ad26.COV2.S vaccine versus placebo. CDR3 DNA: TGTGCCAGCAGTGCCTCCGGGACAGGGGGATACGAGCAGTACTTC. This sequence encodes CASSASGTGGYEQYF.